A selection of T cell receptor beta chains follows, all from one sample in a study of CD4 T cells in relation to SARS-CoV-2 and coronaviruses. The assay was immunoSEQ multiplex PCR, and TCRdb's table has in-frame clones only and misses some. The repertoire includes tens of thousands of clones, approximately 90% of them detected once, and 0.4% sits in the top ten. Sequencing used naive CD4+ T cells from PBMCs. These receptors all stem from an adult with COVID-19. CDR3s include the opening cysteine and the closing phenylalanine or tryptophan. Fields, in order: V gene, D gene, clone size, J gene, CDR3 DNA, CDR3 protein. A D gene is named only where the DNA matches it firmly. Clone size is not always given. Where it is, it says once, few, many or a class for expanded clones.

TRBV19	.	.	TRBJ2-1	TGTGCCAGTATGAGTAGCGGACGCTCCTACAATGAGCAGTTCTTC	CASMSSGRSYNEQFF
TRBV6-5	.	.	TRBJ2-7	TGTGCCAGCAGTTACGTCTACAGCGGATCCTACGAGCAGTACTTC	CASSYVYSGSYEQYF
TRBV5-1	TRBD1	once	TRBJ1-2	TGCGCCAGCAGCTTAGGACAGGGCGGTATCGATGGCTACACCTTC	CASSLGQGGIDGYTF
TRBV5-4	.	.	TRBJ1-4	TGTGCCAGCAGCACTCGGACAGCCGAAAAACTGTTTTTT	CASSTRTAEKLFF
TRBV6-5	.	.	TRBJ2-1	TGTGCCAGCAGTTCCTCGATCCAGGGAGGGGGCCAGTTCTTC	CASSSSIQGGGQFF
TRBV19	TRBD2	.	TRBJ2-5	TGTGCCAGGGGTTTAGCTAGCGGGTCCCTCCCACGGGAGACCCAGTACTTC	CARGLASGSLPRETQYF
TRBV5-1	TRBD2	.	TRBJ2-1	TGCGCCAGCAGCATTCAACTAGCGGGAGCGAACAATGAGCAGTTCTTC	CASSIQLAGANNEQFF
TRBV7-9	.	.	TRBJ2-7	TGTGCCAGCAGCTTATCGACAGGCTACGAGCAGTACTTC	CASSLSTGYEQYF
TRBV28	.	once	TRBJ1-4	TGTGCCAGCAGTCGTTCCGGGACCGCCGATTGGGAACTGTTTTTT	CASSRSGTADWELFF
TRBV15	.	.	TRBJ1-5	TGTGCCACCAGCAGGGGGGCGCAGAACAATCAGCCCCAGCATTTT	CATSRGAQNNQPQHF
TRBV5-5	TRBD2	once	TRBJ2-1	TGTGCCAGCAGCTTGGCAGGGACTAGCCTCTACAATGAGCAGTTCTTC	CASSLAGTSLYNEQFF
TRBV19	.	.	TRBJ1-6	TGTGCCAGTAGTAAGGTCAGACGCGAATCACCCCTCCACTTT	CASSKVRRESPLHF
TRBV5-1	.	.	TRBJ2-5	TGCGCCAGCTCCGCCCCCGGGCGGGAGACCCAGTACTTC	CASSAPGRETQYF
TRBV29-1	TRBD2	once	TRBJ2-3	TGCAGCGCCCCATGGGGCGGGAGATCTTGGGATACGCAGTATTTT	CSAPWGGRSWDTQYF
TRBV5-1	.	.	TRBJ1-2	TGCGCCAGCAGCTTGGCACCTACTAACTATGGCTACACCTTC	CASSLAPTNYGYTF
TRBV7-2	TRBD2	.	TRBJ2-1	TGTGCCAGCAGCCAGCTGGGGGGGTCCTACAATGAGCAGTTCTTC	CASSQLGGSYNEQFF
TRBV19	.	.	TRBJ1-2	TGTGCCAGTAGTATAGATTCCCGGCGGGGCTACACCTTC	CASSIDSRRGYTF
TRBV28	.	.	TRBJ1-1	TGTGCCAGCAGTTTATCGGGGTCGTTCGAAGCTTTCTTT	CASSLSGSFEAFF
TRBV7-9	TRBD2	.	TRBJ2-3	TGTGCCAGCAGCTTAGCTCTTACGGGAGGGCCGGGCACAGATACGCAGTATTTT	CASSLALTGGPGTDTQYF
TRBV2	.	.	TRBJ2-2	TGTGCCAGCAGCTGGGGGCGGCGCGCGTTTCCCGGGGAGCTGTTTTTT	CASSWGRRAFPGELFF
TRBV11-3	.	.	TRBJ1-6	TGTGCCAGCAGCCCGGGGGGGTTACAGGAGCCGAATTCACCCCTCCACTTT	CASSPGGLQEPNSPLHF
TRBV30	TRBD2	.	TRBJ2-3	TGTGCCTGGAGTTCCCCGCGGGAGGGGAGCACAGATACGCAGTATTTT	CAWSSPREGSTDTQYF
TRBV3-1/TRBV3-2	TRBD2	.	TRBJ2-5	TGTGCCAGCAGCCATAACGGACTAGCTGGGGTACGGGAGACCCAGTACTTC	CASSHNGLAGVRETQYF
TRBV5-4	TRBD1	.	TRBJ2-1	TGTGCCAGCAGCTTAGGACAGGTCCGCGATGAGCAGTTCTTC	CASSLGQVRDEQFF
TRBV6-6	.	.	TRBJ2-4	TGTGCCAGCAGGACCCCCGAGGGACACCTTATATACTTC	CASRTPEGHLIYF
TRBV11-1	TRBD2	.	TRBJ2-3	TGTGCCAGCAGCACTAGCGGGGTCACAGATACGCAGTATTTT	CASSTSGVTDTQYF
TRBV11-2	.	.	TRBJ2-3	TGTGCCAGCAGCTTACAGGGTCCAGATACGCAGTATTTT	CASSLQGPDTQYF
TRBV28	TRBD1	.	TRBJ1-2	TGTGCCAGCACCACCCCCCATCAGGGGGCAAATGGCTACACCTTC	CASTTPHQGANGYTF
TRBV7-8	TRBD1	.	TRBJ2-7	TGTGCCAGCAACCGGGACAGGGGGTCCTACGAGCAGTACTTC	CASNRDRGSYEQYF
TRBV19	TRBD2	.	TRBJ2-7	TGTGCCAGTAGTAAGGCGGGAGTCTACGAGCAGTACTTC	CASSKAGVYEQYF
TRBV19	TRBD1	.	TRBJ2-7	TGTGCCAGTAGCCAAAAGGGACAGGGAAAAGGTTACGAGCAGTACTTC	CASSQKGQGKGYEQYF
TRBV4-1	.	.	TRBJ2-1	TGCGCCAGCAGCCATTCCGAGGGACGGGGACCCGCAAAGGAGCAGTTCTTC	CASSHSEGRGPAKEQFF
TRBV11-2	.	.	TRBJ1-3	TGTGCCAGCAGCTTCACGGGGGCTGGAAACACCATATATTTT	CASSFTGAGNTIYF
TRBV28	.	.	TRBJ1-1	TGTGCCAGCAGTTTACGGGTCACTGAAGCTTTCTTT	CASSLRVTEAFF
TRBV6-5	.	.	TRBJ2-6	TGTGCCAGCGTTGGAGGGTATGGGGCCAACGTCCTGACTTTC	CASVGGYGANVLTF
TRBV29-1	.	.	TRBJ2-7	TGCAGCGTTGCCCAGGGTAGGGGCTACGAGCAGTACTTC	CSVAQGRGYEQYF
TRBV6-2/TRBV6-3	TRBD2	once	TRBJ2-5	TGTGCCAGCAGCCGACTAGCGGCGGAGACCCAGTACTTC	CASSRLAAETQYF
TRBV13	.	.	TRBJ2-7	TGTGCCAGCAGCTTTCAGGGGATAAACGAGCAGTACTTC	CASSFQGINEQYF
TRBV2	.	.	TRBJ1-2	TGTGCCAGCAGTGAGGAAAGTTATGGCTACACCTTC	CASSEESYGYTF
TRBV4-2	TRBD2	.	TRBJ2-5	TGTGCCAGCAGCCCAAAGCGGGAGGGGGGGGAGACCCAGTACTTC	CASSPKREGGETQYF
TRBV12-3/TRBV12-4	.	.	TRBJ1-1	TGTGCCAGCAGTTTATGGGTGAACACTGAAGCTTTCTTT	CASSLWVNTEAFF